This T cell receptor beta chain was identified in a study of blood T cell repertoires in COVID-19. Study-wide background: Sites in the United States, Italy and Spain provided acute and convalescent COVID-19 samples.

Per the authors' pipeline: Scientists estimated how many nucleated cells there were by amplifying reference gene primers. The assay was immunoSEQ multiplex PCR, and TCRdb's table has in-frame clones only and misses some. From that table come the V and J calls and clone size; the DNA was used to work out D and trimming. This sample has some 64,000 clones; 84% occur once, and the top ten carry around 16%. Recruited during active infection, patients (from Seattle) were subsequently followed longitudinally. Sequencing used peripheral blood. This clonotype was sampled from a man aged 60-69 years with COVID-19, enrolled during active disease.

The CDR3 protein is CASSEGGGGGHYGYTF. In nucleotides, the CDR3 is TGTGCCAGCAGTGAAGGGGGGGGCGGAGGCCACTATGGCTACACCTTC. The rearrangement uses TRBV25-1 and TRBJ1-2, with a weak D call TRBD1 (6 bases). This CDR3 region has 16 residues. CDR1 is MGHDK and CDR2 is SYGVNS in the germline V gene. Trimming took off 2 bases at V and 3 bases at J, with 16 bases between the two ends.